One sample yielded the 6 T cell receptor beta chains listed below, sequenced in a study of CD8 T cells in Susac syndrome. About 0.5 to 1 ug RNA was reverse transcribed with random hexamers. TCRdb fed the immunoSEQ multiplex PCR reads into MiXCR, producing one record per CDR3 protein. The sample contains about 76,000 distinct CDR3 sequences, 91% of which appear only once. The material sequenced was CD8+ T cells from PBMCs. These receptors originate from a human donor with multiple sclerosis.

The genes are TRBV27 and TRBJ2-5; D is unresolved. The CDR3 is 13 amino acids. Germline CDR1 MNHEY, CDR2 SMNVEV (reference sequence). The germline V and J ends were trimmed by 5 bases and 3 bases, with 10 bases remaining between them. CDR3 sequence: CASSVMNEETQYF. The CDR3 coding sequence is TGTGCCAGCAGTGTAATGAACGAAGAGACCCAGTACTTC.

The chain is built from TRBV12-3 or TRBV12-4 and TRBJ1-1, with a tentative D call TRBD1 (6 bases). V lost 6 bases and J 7 bases, leaving 15 bases between the germline ends. The CDR3 is 13 residues long. In nucleotides, the CDR3 is TGTGCCAGCAGGGAGGGACATTCTATTGAAGCTTTCTTT. This encodes CASREGHSIEAFF.

This chain uses TRBV2 with TRBJ1-5; 8 bases are a match to TRBD1. Germline V lookup: CDR1 SNHLY, CDR2 FYNNEI. The ends lost 3 bases at V and 7 bases at J; junction bases unmatched: 11. The CDR3 has 16 amino acids. The CDR3 DNA reads TGTGCCAGCAGTGAGACGACAGGGGAAGGAGGGCAGCCCCAGCATTTT. Encoded protein: CASSETTGEGGQPQHF.

The V gene is TRBV4-1, the J gene TRBJ1-2, with 8 bases that match TRBD1. V lost 1 base and J lost 4; bases outside the gene matches: 2. This CDR3 contains 14 residues. In germline, CDR1 is MGHRA, CDR2 YSYEKL. The CDR3 bases are TGCGCCAGCAGCCAAGGAACAGGGGGCTATGGCTACACCTTC. Encoded protein: CASSQGTGGYGYTF.

The genes are TRBV6-5 and TRBJ2-1; 7 positions match TRBD1. The germline gives CDR1 MNHEY, CDR2 SVGAGI. The CDR3 has 15 residues. With V trimmed by 5 bases and J by 4 bases, 8 bases remained unmatched. CDR3 amino acids: CASSATGVGYNEQFF. The CDR3 DNA sequence: TGTGCCAGCAGTGCTACAGGGGTGGGGTACAATGAGCAGTTCTTC.

The CDR3 nucleotides read TGTGCCAGCAGCCAGACGGACAGGCTAACAACTAATGAAAAACTGTTTTTT. It yields the protein CASSQTDRLTTNEKLFF. The rearrangement links TRBV4-2 to TRBJ1-4; TRBD1 aligns across 7 bases. Unmatched junction bases numbered 7, after V lost 3 bases and J lost 0 bases. This CDR3 comprises 17 residues. Germline V gene lookup returns CDR1 LGHNA and CDR2 YNFKEQ.